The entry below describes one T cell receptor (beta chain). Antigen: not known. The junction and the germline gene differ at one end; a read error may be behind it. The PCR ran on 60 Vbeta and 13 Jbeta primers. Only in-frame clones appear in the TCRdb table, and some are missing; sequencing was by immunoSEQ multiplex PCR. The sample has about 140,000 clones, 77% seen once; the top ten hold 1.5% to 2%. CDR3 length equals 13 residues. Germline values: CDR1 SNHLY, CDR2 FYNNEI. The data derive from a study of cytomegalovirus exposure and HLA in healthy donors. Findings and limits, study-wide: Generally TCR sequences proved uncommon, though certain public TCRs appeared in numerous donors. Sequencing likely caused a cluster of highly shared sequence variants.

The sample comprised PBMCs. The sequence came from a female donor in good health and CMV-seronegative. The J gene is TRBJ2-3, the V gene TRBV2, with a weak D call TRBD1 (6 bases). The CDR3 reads CASGEQGADTQYF. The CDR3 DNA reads TGTGCCAGCGGTGAACAGGGCGCAGATACGCAGTATTTT.